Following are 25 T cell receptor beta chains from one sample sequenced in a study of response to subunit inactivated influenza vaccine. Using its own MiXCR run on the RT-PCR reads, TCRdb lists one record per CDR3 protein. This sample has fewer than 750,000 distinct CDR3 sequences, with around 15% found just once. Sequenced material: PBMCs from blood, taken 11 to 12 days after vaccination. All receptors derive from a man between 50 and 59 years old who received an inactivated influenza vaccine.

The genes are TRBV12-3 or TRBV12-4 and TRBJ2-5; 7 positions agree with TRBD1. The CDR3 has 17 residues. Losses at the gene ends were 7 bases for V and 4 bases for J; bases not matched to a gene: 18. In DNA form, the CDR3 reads TGTGCCAGCACCATATCCGCCCAACAGGGGTGGTCAGAGACCCAGTACTTC. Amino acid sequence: CASTISAQQGWSETQYF.

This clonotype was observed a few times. The CDR3 reads CASGSGFEQYF. The CDR3 DNA follows: TGTGCTAGTGGTTCGGGGTTCGAGCAGTACTTC. The chain has TRBV12-5 and TRBJ2-7, with a tentative D call TRBD2 (5 bases). Germline values: CDR1 LGHNT, CDR2 FRNRAP. Trimming stripped 4 bases from V and 6 bases from J, with 7 bases between. This CDR3 region has 11 residues.

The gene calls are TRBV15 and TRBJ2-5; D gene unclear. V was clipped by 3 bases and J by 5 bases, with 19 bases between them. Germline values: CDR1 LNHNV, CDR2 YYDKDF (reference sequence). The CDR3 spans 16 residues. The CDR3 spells CATSRGAIQPGETQYF. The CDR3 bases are TGTGCCACCAGCAGGGGTGCTATCCAGCCCGGGGAGACCCAGTACTTC.

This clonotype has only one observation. In DNA, the CDR3 is TGCAGTGCCAAGACTAGCGGCCGGACCTACGAGCAGTACTTC. Its protein product is CSAKTSGRTYEQYF. The J gene is TRBJ2-7, the V gene TRBV20-1; 9 bases are a match to TRBD2. The length of the CDR3 is 14 residues. The V gene's germline CDR1 is DFQATT and CDR2 SNEGSKA (reference sequence). V shed 6 bases and J 2 bases; nucleotides not matched to a gene: 8.

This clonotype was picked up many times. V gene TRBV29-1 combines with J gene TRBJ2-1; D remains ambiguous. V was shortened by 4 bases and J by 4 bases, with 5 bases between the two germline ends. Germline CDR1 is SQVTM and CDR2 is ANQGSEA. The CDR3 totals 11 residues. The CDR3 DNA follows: TGCAGCGTTGCGCAATACAATGAGCAGTTCTTC. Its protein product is CSVAQYNEQFF.

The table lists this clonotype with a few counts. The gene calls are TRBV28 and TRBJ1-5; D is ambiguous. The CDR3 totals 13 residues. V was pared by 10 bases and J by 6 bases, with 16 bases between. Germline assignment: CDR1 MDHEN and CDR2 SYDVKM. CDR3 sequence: CATEGDTPQPQHF. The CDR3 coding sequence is TGTGCCACCGAGGGAGACACCCCTCAGCCCCAGCATTTT. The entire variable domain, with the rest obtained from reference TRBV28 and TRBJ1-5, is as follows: DVKVTQSSRYLVKRTGEKVFLECVQDMDHENMFWYRQDPGLGLRLIYFSYDVKMKEKGDIPEGYSVSREKKERFSLILESASTNQTSMYLCATEGDTPQPQHFGDGTRLSIL.

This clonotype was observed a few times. DNA of the CDR3: TGTGCCAGCAGTTACACCGGGGGGTCCTCCTACAATGAGCAGTTCTTC. It specifies CASSYTGGSSYNEQFF. The V call is TRBV6-5, the J call TRBJ2-1, with 7 positions matching TRBD2. CDR1 MNHEY and CDR2 SVGAGI come from the germline V gene. The ends lost 2 bases at V and 0 bases at J; junction bases unmatched: 4. This CDR3 region has 16 residues.

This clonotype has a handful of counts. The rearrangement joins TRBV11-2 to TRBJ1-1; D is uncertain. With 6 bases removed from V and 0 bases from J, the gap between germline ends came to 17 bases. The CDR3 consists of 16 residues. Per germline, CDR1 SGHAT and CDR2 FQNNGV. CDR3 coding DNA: TGTGCCAGCAGGTCCTTAAGAACCGGAATGAACACTGAAGCTTTCTTT. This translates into CASRSLRTGMNTEAFF.

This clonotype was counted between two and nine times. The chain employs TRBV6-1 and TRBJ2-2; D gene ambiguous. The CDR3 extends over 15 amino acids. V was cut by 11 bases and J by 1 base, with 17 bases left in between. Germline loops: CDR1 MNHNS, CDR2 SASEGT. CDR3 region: CASTTPPGNTGELFF. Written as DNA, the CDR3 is TGTGCCTCCACCACTCCCCCGGGGAACACCGGGGAGCTGTTTTTT.

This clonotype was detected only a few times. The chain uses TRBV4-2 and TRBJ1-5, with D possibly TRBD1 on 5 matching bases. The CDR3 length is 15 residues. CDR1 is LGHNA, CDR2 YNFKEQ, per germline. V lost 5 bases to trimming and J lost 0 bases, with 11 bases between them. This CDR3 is CASSYHGGSNQPQHF. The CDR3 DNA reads TGTGCCAGCAGCTATCATGGGGGTAGCAATCAGCCCCAGCATTTT.

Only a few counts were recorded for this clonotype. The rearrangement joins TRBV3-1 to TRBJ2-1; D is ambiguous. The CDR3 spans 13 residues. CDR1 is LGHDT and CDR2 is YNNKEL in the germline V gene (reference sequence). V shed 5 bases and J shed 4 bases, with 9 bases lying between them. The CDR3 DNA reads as TGTGCCAGCAGCTATACAGAGTACAATGAGCAGTTCTTC. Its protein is CASSYTEYNEQFF.

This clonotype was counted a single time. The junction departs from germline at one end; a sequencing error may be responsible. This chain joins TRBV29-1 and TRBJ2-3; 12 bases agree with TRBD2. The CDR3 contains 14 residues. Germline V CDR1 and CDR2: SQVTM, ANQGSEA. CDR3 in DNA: TGCAGCGTGTCTAGCGGGAGGGCCTCAGATGCGCAGTATTTT. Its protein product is CSVSSGRASDAQYF.

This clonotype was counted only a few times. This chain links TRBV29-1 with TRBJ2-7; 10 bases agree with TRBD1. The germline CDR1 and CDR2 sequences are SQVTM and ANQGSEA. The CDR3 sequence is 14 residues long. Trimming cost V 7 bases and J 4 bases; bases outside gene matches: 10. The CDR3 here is CSALFPGQGYEQYF. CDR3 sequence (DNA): TGCAGCGCCTTATTCCCGGGACAGGGGTACGAGCAGTACTTC.

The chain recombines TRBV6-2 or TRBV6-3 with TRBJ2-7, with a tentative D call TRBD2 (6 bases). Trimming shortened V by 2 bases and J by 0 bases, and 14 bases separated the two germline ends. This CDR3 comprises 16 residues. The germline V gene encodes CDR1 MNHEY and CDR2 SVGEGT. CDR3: CASSYVLGGVSYEQYF. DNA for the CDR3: TGTGCCAGCAGTTACGTCCTGGGGGGAGTCTCCTACGAGCAGTACTTC.

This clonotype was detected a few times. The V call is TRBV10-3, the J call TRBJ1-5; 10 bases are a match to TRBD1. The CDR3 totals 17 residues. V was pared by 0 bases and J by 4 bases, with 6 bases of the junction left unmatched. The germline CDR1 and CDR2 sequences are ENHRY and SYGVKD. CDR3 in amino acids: CAISESNPGQGNQPQHF. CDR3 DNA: TGTGCCATCAGTGAGTCTAATCCGGGACAGGGGAATCAGCCCCAGCATTTT.

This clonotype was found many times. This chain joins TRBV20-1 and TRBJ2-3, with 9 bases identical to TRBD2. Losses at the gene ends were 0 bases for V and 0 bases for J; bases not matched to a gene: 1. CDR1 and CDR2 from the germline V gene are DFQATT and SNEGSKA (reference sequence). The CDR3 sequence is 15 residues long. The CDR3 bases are TGCAGTGCTAGAGATAGCGGGAGAAGCACAGATACGCAGTATTTT. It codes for CSARDSGRSTDTQYF.

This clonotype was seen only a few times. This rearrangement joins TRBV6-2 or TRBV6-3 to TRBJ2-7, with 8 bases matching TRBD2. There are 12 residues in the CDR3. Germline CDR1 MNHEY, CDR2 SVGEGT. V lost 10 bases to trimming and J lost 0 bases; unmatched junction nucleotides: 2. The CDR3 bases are TGTGCCATAGCGGGGAACTCCTACGAGCAGTACTTC. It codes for CAIAGNSYEQYF.

CDR3 region: CSAFSGRASSEQYF. The CDR3 DNA is TGCAGTGCTTTTAGCGGGAGGGCCTCGTCCGAGCAGTACTTC. V and J are TRBV20-1 and TRBJ2-7; 11 bases align to TRBD2. Germline loops: CDR1 DFQATT, CDR2 SNEGSKA (reference sequence). Trimming took 5 bases from V and 6 from J; bases not matched to a gene: 9. This CDR3 region has 14 residues.

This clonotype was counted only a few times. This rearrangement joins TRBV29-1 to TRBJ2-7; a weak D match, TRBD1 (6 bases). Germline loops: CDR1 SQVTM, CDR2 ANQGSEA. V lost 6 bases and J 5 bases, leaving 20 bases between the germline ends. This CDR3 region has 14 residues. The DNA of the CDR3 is TGCAGCGTCGCACCCCGACAGGCGTCGCACGAGCAGTACTTC. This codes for CSVAPRQASHEQYF.

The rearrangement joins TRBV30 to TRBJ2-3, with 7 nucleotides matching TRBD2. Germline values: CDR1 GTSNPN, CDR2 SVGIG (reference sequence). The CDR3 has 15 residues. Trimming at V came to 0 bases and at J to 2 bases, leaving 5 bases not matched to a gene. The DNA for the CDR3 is TGTGCCTGGAGTGTTAAGGCGGGAGCCACAGATACGCAGTATTTT. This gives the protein CAWSVKAGATDTQYF.

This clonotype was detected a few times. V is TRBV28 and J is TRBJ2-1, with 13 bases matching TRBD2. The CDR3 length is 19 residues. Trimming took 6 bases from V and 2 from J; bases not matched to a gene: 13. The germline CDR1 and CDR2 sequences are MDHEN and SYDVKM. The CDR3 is CASSTAGLAGVRAYNEQFF. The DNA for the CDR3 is TGTGCCAGCAGCACCGCAGGACTAGCGGGAGTCCGAGCCTACAATGAGCAGTTCTTC.

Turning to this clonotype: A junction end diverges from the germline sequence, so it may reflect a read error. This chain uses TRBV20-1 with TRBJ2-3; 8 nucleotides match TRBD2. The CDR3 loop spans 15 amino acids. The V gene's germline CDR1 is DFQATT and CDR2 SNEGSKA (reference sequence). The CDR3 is CSARVLAASTDTQYF. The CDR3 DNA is TGCAGTGCCAGAGTACTAGCGGCTAGCACAGATACGCAGTATTTT.

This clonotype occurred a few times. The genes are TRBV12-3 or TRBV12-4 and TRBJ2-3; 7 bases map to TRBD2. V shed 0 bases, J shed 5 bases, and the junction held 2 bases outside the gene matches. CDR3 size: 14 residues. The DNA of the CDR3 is TGTGCCAGCAGTTTAGCGTCGGGGGGAGATACGCAGTATTTT. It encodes CASSLASGGDTQYF.

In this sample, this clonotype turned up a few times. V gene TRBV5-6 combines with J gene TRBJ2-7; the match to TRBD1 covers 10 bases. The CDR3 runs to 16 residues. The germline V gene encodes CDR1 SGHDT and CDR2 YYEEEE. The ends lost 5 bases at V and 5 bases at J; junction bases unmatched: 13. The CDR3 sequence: CASSWQWDRGFHEQYF. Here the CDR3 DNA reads TGTGCCAGCAGTTGGCAGTGGGACAGGGGATTCCACGAGCAGTACTTC.

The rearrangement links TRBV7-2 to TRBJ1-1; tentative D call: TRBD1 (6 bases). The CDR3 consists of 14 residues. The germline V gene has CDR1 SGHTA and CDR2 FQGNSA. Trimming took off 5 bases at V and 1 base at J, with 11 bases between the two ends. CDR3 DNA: TGTGCCAGCAGCCCCAGGGGAGAGAACACTGAAGCTTTCTTT. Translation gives CASSPRGENTEAFF.